The rows below give T cell receptor beta chains drawn from one sample of a study of early T cells in non-severe SARS-CoV-2 infection. TCRdb re-derived calls from the 5' RACE reads in MiXCR, one entry per CDR3 protein. The sample lists about 64,000 distinct CDR3 sequences, around 14% occurring once. The sample taken for sequencing was whole blood. Receptors were obtained from an adult who was a healthcare worker with PCR-confirmed SARS-CoV-2 infection or an uninfected control (not recorded which). The CDR3 runs from the conserved cysteine through the conserved F or W. The D gene is left open where the match is weak. Clone size appears in some rows only: once, few, many, or a class for an expanded clone.

>NA|TRBJ1-5|TRBV6-1|few
CASKSGKGDQPQHF
TGTGCCAGTAAATCAGGAAAGGGCGATCAGCCCCAGCATTTT
>NA|TRBJ2-5|TRBV19|NA
CASTDGRGPQETQYF
TGTGCCAGTACCGATGGGCGGGGACCACAAGAGACCCAGTACTTC
>NA|TRBJ2-2|TRBV6-2/TRBV6-3|NA
CASTPYRVTGELFF
TGTGCCAGCACCCCATACAGGGTCACCGGGGAGCTGTTTTTT
>NA|TRBJ1-1|TRBV12-5|many
CASGLGQRGSEAFF
TGTGCTAGTGGTTTGGGACAGCGGGGGTCTGAAGCTTTCTTT
>NA|TRBJ2-5|TRBV27|few
CASSYTGEETQYF
TGTGCCAGCAGTTATACGGGGGAAGAGACCCAGTACTTC
>TRBD1|TRBJ2-7|TRBV7-6|few
CASSLSQGATYEQYF
TGTGCCAGCAGCTTATCACAGGGGGCCACCTACGAGCAGTACTTC
>NA|TRBJ2-7|TRBV7-9|few
CASSLVAGYEQYF
TGTGCCAGCAGCTTAGTGGCGGGCTACGAGCAGTACTTC
>TRBD2|TRBJ2-1|TRBV11-2|NA
CASSFGGGANEQFF
TGTGCCAGCAGCTTCGGCGGGGGGGCGAATGAGCAGTTCTTC
>TRBD2|TRBJ2-1|TRBV6-1|NA
CASGPTSGGVVEQFF
TGTGCCAGCGGACCTACTAGCGGGGGGGTCGTTGAGCAGTTCTTC
>NA|TRBJ2-4|TRBV2|NA
CASRQGVLQYF
TGTGCCAGCCGACAAGGGGTGCTTCAGTACTTC
>NA|TRBJ2-2|TRBV29-1|few
CSVERGTGELFF
TGCAGCGTTGAAAGGGGTACCGGGGAGCTGTTTTTT
>NA|TRBJ1-6|TRBV20-1|NA
CSARGDGPTRPLHF
TGCAGTGCTAGAGGGGACGGCCCCACGAGACCCCTCCACTTT
>TRBD2|TRBJ2-3|TRBV7-2|few
CASSFKLAGLTDTQYF
TGTGCCAGCAGCTTTAAACTAGCGGGGCTCACAGATACGCAGTATTTT
>NA|TRBJ2-2|TRBV5-1|NA
CASTSNTRISGELFF
TGCGCCAGCACCTCGAATACCCGGATTTCGGGGGAGCTGTTTTTT
>NA|TRBJ2-7|TRBV5-8|few
CASSLRQNPIYEQYF
TGTGCCAGCAGCTTGCGACAAAACCCCATCTACGAGCAGTACTTC
>TRBD1|TRBJ1-2|TRBV27|NA
CASSKGLRDSTTPPYGYTF
TGTGCCAGCAGTAAAGGGCTCCGGGACAGTACCACACCTCCTTATGGCTACACCTTC
>NA|TRBJ1-2|TRBV6-5|NA
CASSPRANYGYTF
TGTGCCAGCAGCCCGCGGGCTAACTATGGCTACACCTTC
>NA|TRBJ1-1|TRBV29-1|NA
CSVERNTEAFF
TGCAGCGTTGAAAGAAACACTGAAGCTTTCTTT
>NA|TRBJ2-5|TRBV5-1|many
CASSLGGFGSETQYF
TGCGCCAGCAGCTTGGGTGGTTTCGGGTCGGAGACCCAGTACTTC
>NA|TRBJ2-1|TRBV7-8|few
CASTLDRDEQFF
TGTGCCAGCACCCTGGACAGAGATGAGCAGTTCTTC
>NA|TRBJ2-1|TRBV27|NA
CASSLWDGYNEQFF
TGTGCCAGCAGTTTATGGGACGGTTACAATGAGCAGTTCTTC
>TRBD1|TRBJ2-5|TRBV19|few
CASSDRGRETQYF
TGTGCCAGTTCGGACAGGGGGCGCGAGACCCAGTACTTC
>NA|TRBJ2-3|TRBV28|many
CASSFLLRSTDTQYF
TGTGCCAGCAGTTTTCTCCTCAGGAGCACAGATACGCAGTATTTT
>NA|TRBJ1-1|TRBV5-8|many
CASTHRPRGSEAFF
TGTGCCAGCACCCATCGGCCTAGGGGCTCCGAAGCTTTCTTT
>TRBD2|TRBJ2-2|TRBV5-5|few
CASRTSGGPVGELFF
TGTGCCAGCAGAACTAGCGGGGGGCCCGTCGGGGAGCTGTTTTTT
>NA|TRBJ2-1|TRBV6-2/TRBV6-3|many
CASSYAGRSEQFF
TGTGCCAGCAGTTACGCGGGGCGGAGTGAGCAGTTCTTC
>NA|TRBJ1-2|TRBV6-5|many
CASSRGGGRPYGYTF
TGTGCCAGCAGCAGGGGTGGGGGGCGACCATATGGCTACACCTTC
>NA|TRBJ1-1|TRBV12-3/TRBV12-4|many
CASSPLITGYMNTEAFF
TGTGCCAGCAGTCCGCTTATTACAGGCTACATGAACACTGAAGCTTTCTTT
>NA|TRBJ1-5|TRBV7-6|many
CASSLGPNQPQHF
TGTGCCAGCAGCTTAGGCCCGAATCAGCCCCAGCATTTT
>NA|TRBJ1-1|TRBV11-2|many
CASSLGTLGSRTEAFF
TGTGCCAGCAGCTTAGGAACTTTGGGGTCTCGCACTGAAGCTTTCTTT
>TRBD2|TRBJ2-1|TRBV3-1|NA
CASSQAPLAGTYNEQFF
TGTGCCAGCAGCCAAGCCCCCTTAGCGGGGACCTACAATGAGCAGTTCTTC
>NA|TRBJ2-7|TRBV7-9|NA
CASSLRTASYEQYF
TGTGCCAGCAGCTTAAGAACCGCGTCCTACGAGCAGTACTTC
>TRBD2|TRBJ2-3|TRBV7-6|many
CASSLSGTIDTQYF
TGTGCCAGCAGCTTAAGTGGGACTATAGATACGCAGTATTTT
>NA|TRBJ1-1|TRBV5-1|few
CASSSKQGGYTEAFF
TGCGCCAGCAGCTCGAAACAGGGCGGGTACACTGAAGCTTTCTTT
>NA|TRBJ2-7|TRBV3-1|NA
CASSQAGYEQYF
TGTGCCAGCAGCCAAGCGGGCTACGAGCAGTACTTC
>NA|TRBJ1-1|TRBV27|NA
CASRIQGQPYEAFF
TGTGCCAGCAGAATCCAAGGACAGCCTTATGAAGCTTTCTTT
>NA|TRBJ2-5|TRBV29-1|NA
CSVDGTQETQYF
TGCAGCGTTGACGGGACCCAAGAGACCCAGTACTTC
>NA|TRBJ2-2|TRBV7-8|many
CASSLVHTGELFF
TGTGCCAGCAGCTTAGTTCACACCGGGGAGCTGTTTTTT
>NA|TRBJ2-1|TRBV10-2|few
CASSGEYEQFF
TGCGCCAGCAGTGGCGAATATGAGCAGTTCTTC
>NA|TRBJ1-5|TRBV12-5|NA
CASGSPGPQHF
TGTGCTAGTGGTTCGCCGGGGCCCCAGCATTTT
>TRBD2|TRBJ2-3|TRBV4-1|few
CASSSLAGGRSEPDF
TGCGCCAGCAGCTCACTAGCGGGGGGGCGGTCCGAGCCTGATTTT
>NA|TRBJ1-2|TRBV6-2/TRBV6-3|many
CASSRTEIYGYTF
TGTGCCAGCAGCCGGACAGAGATCTATGGCTACACCTTC
>NA|TRBJ1-2|TRBV12-3/TRBV12-4|few
CASSLATYGYTF
TGTGCCAGCAGTTTAGCGACTTATGGCTACACCTTC